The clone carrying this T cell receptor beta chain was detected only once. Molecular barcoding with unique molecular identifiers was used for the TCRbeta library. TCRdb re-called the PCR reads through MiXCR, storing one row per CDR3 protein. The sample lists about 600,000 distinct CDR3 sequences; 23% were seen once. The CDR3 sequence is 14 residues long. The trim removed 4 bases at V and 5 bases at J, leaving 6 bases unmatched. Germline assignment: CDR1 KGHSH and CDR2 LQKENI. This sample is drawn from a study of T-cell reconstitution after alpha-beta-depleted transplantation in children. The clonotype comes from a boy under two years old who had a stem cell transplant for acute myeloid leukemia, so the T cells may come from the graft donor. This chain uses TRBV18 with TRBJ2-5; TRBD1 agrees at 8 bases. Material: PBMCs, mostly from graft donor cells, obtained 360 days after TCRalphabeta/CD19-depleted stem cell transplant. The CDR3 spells CASSQDRGSETQYF. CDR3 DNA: TGTGCCAGCTCACAAGACAGGGGATCGGAGACCCAGTACTTC.